Presented here are 17 T cell receptor beta chains from one specimen sequenced in a study of cytomegalovirus exposure and HLA in healthy donors. With 60 Vbeta and 13 Jbeta primers, the PCR was carried out. Produced via immunoSEQ multiplex PCR; TCRdb's table is partial and in-frame only. Of about 130,000 clones listed, about 78% were seen once; the top ten hold approximately 2.6%. The sequenced material came from PBMCs. These receptors all stem from a human donor in good health.

This clone occurred a few times. The CDR3 sequence is CASSLKGGERGEAFF. CDR3 DNA sequence: TGTGCCAGCAGCTTAAAGGGGGGAGAGCGGGGAGAAGCTTTCTTT. V gene TRBV7-9 combines with J gene TRBJ1-1, with D possibly being TRBD1 (6 bases). Germline loops: CDR1 SEHNR, CDR2 FQNEAQ (reference sequence). Trimming removed 2 bases at V and 8 bases at J, with 18 bases between. The CDR3 loop spans 15 amino acids. Supplemented by reference TRBV7-9 and TRBJ1-1, the full variable domain reads DTGVSQNPRHKITKRGQNVTFRCDPISEHNRLYWYRQTLGQGPEFLTYFQNEAQLEKSRLLSDRFSAERPKGSFSTLEIQRTEQGDSAMYLCASSLKGGERGEAFFGQGTRLTVV.

There are a few counts of this clone. The chain employs TRBV19 and TRBJ1-2; weak D call: TRBD1 (5 bases). Trimming stripped 5 bases from V and 7 bases from J, with 11 bases between. Germline values: CDR1 LNHDA, CDR2 SQIVND (reference sequence). The CDR3 spans 12 residues. This chain's CDR3 is CASSFQGGGYTF. The DNA of the CDR3 is TGTGCCAGTAGTTTCCAGGGCGGTGGCTACACCTTC.

The V and J genes are TRBV19 and TRBJ2-4, with 12 bases that match TRBD2. The length of the CDR3 is 15 residues. The V gene end was trimmed by 5 bases and the J gene end by 7 bases; junction bases not matched to a gene: 6. Germline loops: CDR1 LNHDA, CDR2 SQIVND (reference sequence). The CDR3 bases are TGTGCCAGTAGTGGTCGCCTAGCGGGAGGGAACATTCAGTACTTC. Protein sequence: CASSGRLAGGNIQYF.

For this clone: At one of its ends the junction is not consistent with the germline gene, which may arise from a read error. V is TRBV7-9 and J is TRBJ2-1, with 8 bases fitting TRBD2. In germline, CDR1 is SEHNR, CDR2 FQNEAQ (reference sequence). This CDR3 is built from 16 residues. CDR3 DNA: TGTTCCAGCAGCTTTAGAGAAGCGGGAGAAGACAATGAGCAGTTCTTC. Its translation: CSSSFREAGEDNEQFF.

The chain employs TRBV7-2 and TRBJ2-7; D call uncertain. This CDR3 is 14 amino acids long. Germline V gives CDR1 SGHTA, CDR2 FQGNSA. V was clipped by 5 bases and J by 2 bases, with 13 bases between them. DNA of the CDR3: TGTGCCAGCAGCGGAACCGGGTTCCCCTACGAGCAGTACTTC. Amino acids: CASSGTGFPYEQYF.

J is TRBJ2-5 and V is TRBV4-3; 7 nucleotides match TRBD2. CDR1 LGHNA and CDR2 YSLEER come from the germline V gene. The junction had 6 bases not matched to a gene; V was cut back by 0 bases and J by 11 bases. The CDR3 contains 13 residues. This CDR3 is CASSQDTTREQYF. The DNA of the CDR3 is TGCGCCAGCAGCCAAGATACCACGCGGGAGCAGTACTTC.

In regard to this clone: Other DNA sequences of this sample code for an identical CDR3. The rearrangement links TRBV11-2 to TRBJ2-7, with TRBD2 identical over 7 bases. In germline, CDR1 is SGHAT, CDR2 FQNNGV. V lost 3 bases, J lost 5 bases, and 19 bases stayed unmatched. This CDR3 comprises 18 residues. CDR3 sequence (DNA): TGTGCCAGCAGCTTGAGGGAGGAGGGTCGGCGGGAGAACCACGAGCAGTACTTC. It specifies CASSLREEGRRENHEQYF. Combining the CDR3 with reference TRBV11-2 and TRBJ2-7 gives the whole variable domain EAGVAQSPRYKIIEKRQSVAFWCNPISGHATLYWYQQILGQGPKLLIQFQNNGVVDDSQLPKDRFSAERLKGVDSTLKIQPAKLEDSAVYLCASSLREEGRRENHEQYFGPGTRLTVT.

This clone occurred once. This chain connects TRBV29-1 to TRBJ2-5, with 11 bases lining up with TRBD2. The DNA end is more similar to TRBJ2-7, so the J call may be wrong. The CDR3 length is 17 residues. Per germline, CDR1 SQVTM and CDR2 ANQGSEA. CDR3 residues: CSVFLLASGRIGNEQYF. The CDR3 DNA is TGCAGCGTTTTCCTATTGGCTAGCGGGAGGATCGGGAACGAGCAGTACTTC.

CDR3 in amino acids: CASSFKVYQGAQYF. CDR3 DNA sequence: TGTGCCAGCAGCTTTAAGGTCTATCAGGGGGCCCAGTACTTC. The rearrangement joins TRBV7-2 to TRBJ2-5; 7 nucleotides match TRBD1. Germline V gives CDR1 SGHTA, CDR2 FQGNSA. The ends lost 3 bases at V and 9 bases at J; junction bases unmatched: 10. The CDR3 is 14 residues long.

The chain combines TRBV29-1 with TRBJ1-1; TRBD1 might be the D (5 bases). This CDR3 region has 12 residues. Between the trimmed V and J ends, which lost 5 bases and 5 bases, there was a span of 12 bases. The germline V gene encodes CDR1 SQVTM and CDR2 ANQGSEA. In DNA form, the CDR3 reads TGCAGCGTTAGCAGGGCTGGAACTGAAGCTTTCTTT. This gives the protein CSVSRAGTEAFF.

The J gene is TRBJ2-5, the V gene TRBV5-6, with TRBD2 matching 8 bases. TRBJ2-7 explains the end of the DNA better; the J call may be wrong. This CDR3 contains 16 residues. Germline loops: CDR1 SGHDT, CDR2 YYEEEE. CDR3 loop: CASSLGLAGRSYEQYF. The CDR3, as DNA: TGTGCCAGCAGCTTGGGTCTAGCGGGCCGATCCTACGAGCAGTACTTC.

The chain recombines TRBV25-1 with TRBJ2-3; TRBD2 matches at 7 bases. Unmatched junction bases numbered 1, after V lost 9 bases and J lost 1 base. Germline values: CDR1 MGHDK, CDR2 SYGVNS. The CDR3 runs 12 residues. CDR3 sequence: CASGGGTDTQYF. DNA of the CDR3: TGTGCCAGTGGGGGGGGCACAGATACGCAGTATTTT.

The chain couples TRBV4-3 to TRBJ2-1; 7 positions match TRBD2. The CDR3 length is 14 residues. The germline gives CDR1 LGHNA, CDR2 YSLEER. Trimming took 4 bases from V and 6 from J; bases not matched to a gene: 6. Here the CDR3 reads CASSLIPGGNEQFF. The CDR3 DNA reads as TGCGCCAGCAGCCTTATTCCGGGAGGCAATGAGCAGTTCTTC.

V and J are TRBV28 and TRBJ2-5; TRBD1 agrees at 8 bases. Germline-derived CDR1 and CDR2 are MDHEN and SYDVKM. Trimming removed 1 base from V and 2 bases from J; junction bases left unmatched: 6. The CDR3 has 16 amino acids. The CDR3 sequence: CASSLSGQGRQETQYF. The DNA for the CDR3 is TGTGCCAGCAGTTTATCCGGACAGGGCCGTCAAGAGACCCAGTACTTC.

The rearrangement joins TRBV27 to TRBJ1-6; D gene uncertain. V lost 5 bases and J 1 base, leaving 12 bases between the germline ends. Germline-derived CDR1 and CDR2 are MNHEY and SMNVEV (reference sequence). The CDR3 consists of 16 residues. The CDR3 spells CASSLYMRSYNSPLHF. Here the CDR3 DNA reads TGTGCCAGCAGTCTATACATGAGGTCCTATAATTCACCCCTCCACTTT.

The chain has TRBV15 and TRBJ1-4, with D perhaps matching TRBD1 (5 bases). The CDR3 runs to 11 residues. Trimming took 6 bases from V and 7 from J, leaving 6 bases between them. Germline assignment: CDR1 LNHNV and CDR2 YYDKDF (reference sequence). The CDR3 region has the DNA TGTGCCACCAGGGGGCTTGAAAAACTGTTTTTT. This codes for CATRGLEKLFF.

This clone was seen a handful of times. V is TRBV19 and J is TRBJ1-2, with a tentative D call TRBD1 (6 bases). Trimming shortened V by 3 bases and J by 6 bases, and 14 bases separated the two germline ends. The CDR3 loop spans 14 amino acids. Germline lookup yields CDR1 LNHDA and CDR2 SQIVND (reference sequence). The CDR3 region is CASSINREGNGYTF. In DNA, the CDR3 is TGTGCCAGTAGTATTAACAGGGAAGGAAATGGCTACACCTTC.